These 5 T cell receptor beta chains were all obtained from the same sample, sequenced in a study of human T cells and chemical hapten exposure. Time point: pre-sensitization, week 0. Treatment denoted: therapeutic diphenylcyclopropenone sensitization with weekly scalp DPC. TCRdb re-called the RACE reads through MiXCR, storing one row per CDR3 protein. The table has around 120,000 distinct CDR3 sequences, approximately 12% seen once. Sequenced here: whole blood, sampled in connection with sensitization to the hapten diphenylcyclopropenone (DPC). The receptors originated from a woman under 30 with alopecia areata. Some clones in this sample may be carry-over from other donors' samples.

This clonotype was observed a handful of times. The chain has TRBV2 and TRBJ1-2; 7 bases are a match to TRBD1. Germline V gene lookup returns CDR1 SNHLY and CDR2 FYNNEI. This CDR3 comprises 14 residues. V gave up 6 bases and J gave up 0 bases; unmatched junction bases: 4. The CDR3 region is CASRPGQTNYGYTF. The CDR3 DNA reads TGTGCCAGCAGACCGGGACAGACTAACTATGGCTACACCTTC.

This clonotype has only a few counts. The chain combines TRBV6-2 or TRBV6-3 with TRBJ2-4, with TRBD2 matching over 9 bases. J lost 5 bases, V lost 6 bases, and 11 bases had no gene match. Germline V CDR1 and CDR2: MNHEY, SVGEGT. CDR3 size: 16 residues. This CDR3 is CASRPALRGGENIQYF. The CDR3 DNA is TGTGCCAGCAGACCCGCCCTGCGGGGGGGAGAAAACATTCAGTACTTC.

This clonotype was found once. The chain uses TRBV6-2 or TRBV6-3 and TRBJ2-1; D call uncertain. V was pared by 10 bases and J by 8 bases, with 27 bases between. CDR1 is MNHEY and CDR2 is SVGEGT in the germline V gene. The CDR3 totals 16 residues. For the CDR3, the DNA is TGTGCCATCCACCCACCTCCGTCGGGCAAGATTTATGAGCAGTTCTTC. This gives the protein CAIHPPPSGKIYEQFF.

This clonotype was detected ten times or more. This chain connects TRBV7-2 to TRBJ1-2; no definite D call. The CDR3 has 13 amino acids. The V and J ends lost 1 base and 5 bases respectively, with 8 bases between them. CDR1 is SGHTA, CDR2 FQGNSA, per germline. The CDR3 DNA reads TGTGCCAGCAGCTTAGTAGTTTCGTATGGCTACACCTTC. The encoded protein is CASSLVVSYGYTF.

This clonotype was detected a few times. The rearrangement uses TRBV3-1 and TRBJ2-1, with TRBD2 matching 8 bases. The CDR3 extends over 18 amino acids. CDR1 LGHDT and CDR2 YNNKEL come from the germline V gene (reference sequence). V gave up 0 bases and J gave up 12 bases; unmatched junction bases: 19. For the CDR3, the DNA is TGTGCCAGCAGCCAAGAAATACCGGCGGGGGGCAAACGAGAGTGGCAGTTCTTC. This gives the protein CASSQEIPAGGKREWQFF.